This TCR beta chain derives from a study of cytomegalovirus exposure and HLA in healthy donors (dated by TCRdb to 2017 to 2019). With respect to the entire study: In an earlier analysis of approximately 500 of the donors, less than 350 Gb of sequence data and 90 million to 120 million unique TCR beta sequences from about 190 million T cells were reported. An early release that covered fewer than 800 HLA-typed donors contained approximately 300 gigabases of sequencing data and 70 million to 100 million unique TCR sequences. The genetic ancestry cluster associated with self-reported Caucasian donors included 70% to 85% of the 398 genotyped donors. The aim of the study was to test whether cataloging public T cell receptors could identify signatures of past pathogen exposure. Using immunosequencing, the study profiled T cell repertoires from about 610 subjects and related those repertoires to cytomegalovirus serostatus. Besides the first cohort of 666 subjects, a separate validation cohort made up of 95 to 150 different subjects was used. The study combined high-throughput TCR immunosequencing, statistical association of individual TCRs with disease status, and machine learning to predict cytomegalovirus infection status. A later analysis re-examined previously published TCR beta repertoires from about 670 donors and added high-resolution HLA genotyping to investigate patterns of TCR occurrence. Rather than using new phenotypic data, the later analysis identified candidate immune exposures from TCR beta sequences and from how often those sequences occurred across donors. An earlier analysis of 587 of the donors used high-throughput TCR beta sequencing to judge whether each TCR beta V gene segment behaved as functional or pseudogenic. Donor age, sex, ethnicity and CMV serostatus were compiled alongside the repertoire data. Genome-wide SNP genotypes for about three fifths of the roughly 670 donors were used in a later genetic analysis, which treated that subset as a discovery cohort. Every repertoire in the discovery cohort had been generated on one and the same sequencing platform. HLA typing covered class I and class II loci at four-digit resolution. The number of donors typed differed by locus, with about 629-640 for A, B, C, DRB1 and DQB1, roughly 520 for DQA1, 600 to 610 for DPA1, and around 450 for DPB1. A handful of DR-DQ haplotypes were handled as single units for association and clustering because linkage in the cohort was strong. Among 300 to 450 genotyped donors of the cohort, an average of 235,054 unique TCR beta nucleotide sequences were sequenced per donor, roughly a sixth of them non-productive. Beyond this particular receptor, the publication reports: Linkage disequilibrium might explain the correlated functional status among segregating V segments, but an unknown experimental factor could not be excluded. Because counts were too low, 15 to 20 rarely observed V segments, including chromosome 9 orphons, were left out of the earlier analysis of several hundred of the donors. A later analysis found that most CMV-associated TCR beta chains appeared HLA-restricted, with HLA associations seemingly driven largely by CMV exposure. A cluster of highly shared sequence variants was judged likely to represent a technical artifact of the sequencing pipeline. V-gene and J-gene trimming of TCR beta chains was associated with a missense DCLRE1C variant in a later genetic analysis, and the association was replicated in an independent cohort. Because the 87-base-pair reads could not distinguish some IMGT-functional V segments, including TRBV6-2 and TRBV6-3, those segments were excluded. Sequencing depth was assumed to be roughly uniform across donors in the presence/absence analyses, though that assumption may not hold. In a later analysis, several top co-occurrence clusters were reported to appear linked to parvovirus B19, influenza, CMV and Epstein-Barr virus. A later analysis found that HLA-associated TCR beta chains were more clonally expanded and had lower generation probabilities than equally common non-associated chains. Assigning TCR associations to individual alleles was difficult when HLA alleles, especially DR and DQ, strongly co-occurred. In a later analysis, TCR association rates were found to vary across HLA loci, with the most associated TCRs seen for DRB1 alleles and the fewest for HLA-C alleles. The classifier was reported to diagnose cytomegalovirus status with high specificity and sensitivity in both the original cohort and the validation cohort. The authors suggested that the approach could potentially be extended to other disease states and immunological phenotypes. This cohort had only TCR beta chains sequenced, and the lack of alpha or paired-chain data limited which features could be detected. CMV serostatus was the only immune exposure information available for the cohort. A further reported finding was that TCR beta sequences accurately predicted the HLA-A and HLA-B alleles for most subjects in the first cohort. An earlier analysis of 587 of the donors showed that most TCR beta V segments appeared in productive rearrangements either about 90% or about 30% of the time, which broadly matched IMGT annotations. In vitro tests confirmed that a few of the cytomegalovirus-associated TCR beta chains recognize cytomegalovirus antigens. Specific HLA alleles were associated with some 15,000 TCR beta sequences at a false discovery rate of 0.05 in a later analysis. Because HLA typing was missing for some donors at each locus, association tests included only the typed subset. Most TCR sequences were seen in very few donors, while some public TCRs were found in many individuals. According to a later genetic analysis, donors in an Asian-associated ancestry cluster had fewer N-insertions in productive TCRs than the approximately 650-donor mean. A total of 150 to 200 TCR beta chains were listed by the study as associated with cytomegalovirus.

The V and J ends are trimmed by 0 bases and 5 bases, leaving 11 bases between them. The germline V gene yields SGHDT for CDR1 and YYEEEE for CDR2. The CDR3 runs 14 amino acids, cysteine and phenylalanine included. The CDR3 DNA has 42 bases and is translated from base 1. Library preparation employed the immunoSEQ multiplex PCR assay. For the multiplex PCR, a mixture combining 60 forward primers for TCR Vbeta segments and 13 reverse primers for TCR Jbeta segments was used. The CDR3 region of rearranged TCR beta genes was amplified from genomic DNA by a multiplex PCR assay. On the Illumina HiSeq System, the amplified TCR beta libraries were sequenced as 87-base-pair reads. Processing in the source paper ran as follows. In a later analysis, tens of millions of unique TCR beta chains were counted across the approximately 670 repertoires, and around 11 million of these chains were shared by at least two donors. A nearest-neighbor algorithm error-corrected the raw reads and collapsed the reads into unique sequences, merging closely related sequences to remove PCR and sequencing errors. CDR3 sequences were aligned to IMGT reference sequences to assign V, D and J gene segments. For a sequence to be retained, at least a six-nucleotide match to both a V gene segment and a J gene segment was required. Rearrangements were called productive when the CDR3 lacked stop codons and stayed in frame with V and J; all others were non-productive. Following IMGT convention, CDR3 was defined as the stretch from the second conserved V-encoded cysteine up to the conserved J-encoded phenylalanine. The earlier analysis of 500 to 600 of the donors excluded sequences that lacked an unambiguous match to a single V gene segment. An earlier analysis of just under 600 of the donors called V segments functional above 56.7% productive rearrangements and segregating when the between-donor standard deviation exceeded 5%. A statistical classification framework was developed to diagnose cytomegalovirus status using the catalog of TCR beta chain sequences. V and J gene assignment, in a later analysis, came from comparing TCR nucleotide sequences with IMGT/GENE-DB human TR gene sequences. A later analysis assigned CDR3 sequences and most-parsimonious VDJ recombination scenarios with the TCRdist pipeline. In a later analysis, each TCR beta chain was defined by its CDR3 amino acid sequence together with its V-gene family, and reads lacking a unique V-gene family were excluded. In a later analysis, nearly 600 highly shared, low-generation-probability nucleotide sequences were removed to address suspected cross-contamination and a sequencing artifact. For each public chain, a later analysis derived a clonal expansion index from normalized ranks of inferred template counts within each repertoire. Generation probabilities in a later analysis came from a VDJ recombination model fitted to out-of-frame rearrangements, and those results were checked against IGoR. A later analysis scored TCR-TCR, TCR-HLA and TCR-CMV co-occurrence with hypergeometric tests, applying a repertoire-size bias correction to TCR pairs. In a later analysis, false discovery rates were estimated by permuting HLA or CMV assignments 20 times. A later analysis grouped co-occurring TCRs with DBSCAN, adding TCRdist sequence similarity when clustering within HLA-allele-positive subsets. Repertoires with fewer than 30,000 or more than 120,000 public chains were left out of co-occurrence clustering, as were about five repertoires with anomalous nucleotide sharing. This is the immuneACCESS table as TCRdb keeps it, with only in-frame sequences that have V and J called. A part of the clones is gone; compared with another copy, unresolved V genes explain less than half, and the rest is unexplained. Clone size and V and J calls were adopted from that table, with D and trimming inferred from the DNA. In this sample the table shows around 130,000 clones, under 90% of which occur a single time. 3% to 4% of the sample is held by the ten biggest clonotypes.

In total, approximately 690 healthy bone marrow donors made up the cohort. At the time of sampling, all cohort members were nominally healthy, though unrecorded immune exposures were likely present. The donor tested CMV seronegative and was one of the 352 seronegative cohort members. Each donor provided a peripheral blood sample, and peripheral blood mononuclear cells were used for TCR beta sequencing. The Qiagen DNeasy Blood Extraction Kit was used to extract genomic DNA from the blood cell samples. A remark on this clone: It lacks a known antigen. The record has no base qualities; no much larger clone is one base away.

The sequence derives from a woman between 40 and 55 years old in good health and CMV-seronegative. Recombination joined TRBV5-6 with TRBJ1-2, with no reliable assignment of the D segment. Specimen: PBMCs. The CDR3 in this case is CASSLEVSGYGYTF. The sequenced DNA is TGTGCCAGCAGCTTGGAAGTCAGCGGATATGGCTACACCTTC.